Reported below is one T cell receptor beta chain. CDR3 size: 15 residues. Trimming removed 5 bases from V and 5 bases from J, with 17 bases in between. Germline CDR1 and CDR2: MNHNY and SVGAGI (reference sequence). This entry comes from a study of cytomegalovirus exposure and HLA in healthy donors. The PCR made use of 60 Vbeta and 13 Jbeta primers. Here immunoSEQ multiplex PCR was the method, and the copy in TCRdb shows in-frame clones only, minus some. Its clone listing holds around 120,000 clones. This sequence was found in a man aged 18 to 35 in good health and CMV-seronegative. The V and J genes are TRBV6-6 and TRBJ2-3; no firm D call. What was sequenced was PBMCs. This chain's CDR3 is CASSLLRVAEDTQYF. DNA of the CDR3: TGTGCCAGCAGTCTCCTCCGTGTCGCGGAAGATACGCAGTATTTT.